A selection of T cell receptor beta chains follows, all from one sample in a study of shared clonotypes between healthy human individuals. Some clones are missing from TCRdb's copy, which holds only in-frame ones; the method was immunoSEQ multiplex PCR. The table records around 2.1 million clones, about 93% of them present only once. The sequencing sample was made of naive CD8+ T cells from PBMCs. The receptor set was obtained from a man younger than 35 in good health. Some clones in this sample may be carry-over from other donors' samples. CDR3s include the opening cysteine and the closing phenylalanine or tryptophan. The D gene is left open where the match is weak. The size field is filled for only some rows; it gives once, few, many or a size class.

clone_size: .
v_call: TRBV4-3
d_call: .
j_call: TRBJ2-6
cdr3_nt: TGCGCCAGCAGCCAAGATTTGAGCTCTGGGGCCAACGTCCTGACTTTC
cdr3_aa: CASSQDLSSGANVLTF

clone_size: .
v_call: TRBV4-1
d_call: .
j_call: TRBJ2-7
cdr3_nt: TGCGCCAGCAGCCAAGAGAAAACCTACGAGCAGTACTTC
cdr3_aa: CASSQEKTYEQYF

clone_size: .
v_call: TRBV27
d_call: TRBD2
j_call: TRBJ2-7
cdr3_nt: TGTGCCAGCAGGACCGTGACTAGCGGGACTACCTACGAGCAGTACTTC
cdr3_aa: CASRTVTSGTTYEQYF

clone_size: .
v_call: TRBV4-1
d_call: TRBD2
j_call: TRBJ2-1
cdr3_nt: TGCGCCAGCAGCCCGGTTAGGACTAGCGGGAGTGGCACCTACAATGAGCAGTTCTTC
cdr3_aa: CASSPVRTSGSGTYNEQFF

clone_size: .
v_call: TRBV5-1
d_call: TRBD2
j_call: TRBJ2-7
cdr3_nt: TGCGCCAGCAGCCTTTTTGGCGGGGGGGCCTACGAGCAGTACTTC
cdr3_aa: CASSLFGGGAYEQYF

clone_size: .
v_call: TRBV19
d_call: TRBD1
j_call: TRBJ2-4
cdr3_nt: TGTGCCAGCGGACAGGGGGTTAATGGCAAAAACATTCAGTACTTC
cdr3_aa: CASGQGVNGKNIQYF

clone_size: .
v_call: TRBV7-9
d_call: .
j_call: TRBJ2-5
cdr3_nt: TGTGCCAGCAGCTTAGCGGGAGGTACCCAAGAGACCCAGTACTTC
cdr3_aa: CASSLAGGTQETQYF

clone_size: .
v_call: TRBV10-1
d_call: TRBD1
j_call: TRBJ2-1
cdr3_nt: TGCGCCAGCAGTGTCTTAAATCGGACAGGGGTTGAGCAGTTCTTC
cdr3_aa: CASSVLNRTGVEQFF

clone_size: .
v_call: TRBV4-1
d_call: .
j_call: TRBJ1-1
cdr3_nt: TGCGCCAGCAGCCCCTCGGGGGCGGTAACTGAAGCTTTCTTT
cdr3_aa: CASSPSGAVTEAFF

clone_size: .
v_call: TRBV11-2
d_call: .
j_call: TRBJ2-7
cdr3_nt: TGTGCCAGCAGCTTAGAGCACCAAGGGCGAGGCTACGAGCAGTACTTC
cdr3_aa: CASSLEHQGRGYEQYF

clone_size: .
v_call: TRBV6-5
d_call: .
j_call: TRBJ2-2
cdr3_nt: TGTGCCAGCTCACAGCTCACCGGGGAGCTGTTTTTT
cdr3_aa: CASSQLTGELFF

clone_size: .
v_call: TRBV7-9
d_call: .
j_call: TRBJ2-1
cdr3_nt: TGTGCCAGCAGCCAACCATACTCCTACAATGAGCAGTTCTTC
cdr3_aa: CASSQPYSYNEQFF

clone_size: .
v_call: TRBV6-5
d_call: .
j_call: TRBJ1-2
cdr3_nt: TGTGCCAGCACCCCCGGCGTCATGAGAAACTATGGCTACACCTTC
cdr3_aa: CASTPGVMRNYGYTF

clone_size: .
v_call: TRBV7-2
d_call: .
j_call: TRBJ2-7
cdr3_nt: TGTGCCAGCAGCTTAGAGTGGTCCGGGACCGGTACCTACGAGCAGTACTTC
cdr3_aa: CASSLEWSGTGTYEQYF

clone_size: .
v_call: TRBV9
d_call: TRBD2
j_call: TRBJ2-1
cdr3_nt: TGTGCCAGCAGCCCTGCTTTACTAGCGGGAGGGTATAATGAGCAGTTCTTC
cdr3_aa: CASSPALLAGGYNEQFF

clone_size: .
v_call: TRBV28
d_call: .
j_call: TRBJ2-5
cdr3_nt: TGTGCCAGCAGTTTAGGGTTCAGGGAAGAGACCCAGTACTTC
cdr3_aa: CASSLGFREETQYF

clone_size: .
v_call: TRBV5-1
d_call: .
j_call: TRBJ2-2
cdr3_nt: TGCGCCAGCATAGGAACAGTTGGGGAGCTGTTTTTT
cdr3_aa: CASIGTVGELFF

clone_size: .
v_call: TRBV7-9
d_call: .
j_call: TRBJ1-2
cdr3_nt: TGTGCCAGCAGCGGATCCCAGGGGACCCTCTATGGCTACACCTTC
cdr3_aa: CASSGSQGTLYGYTF

clone_size: .
v_call: TRBV7-6
d_call: TRBD1
j_call: TRBJ1-1
cdr3_nt: TGTGCCAGCAGCCCAAACAGGGGGCCTGCGAACACTGAAGCTTTCTTT
cdr3_aa: CASSPNRGPANTEAFF

clone_size: once
v_call: TRBV28
d_call: TRBD2
j_call: TRBJ2-7
cdr3_nt: TGTGCCAGCAGCGGTGAGCGGGAGGCCTTCTACGAGCAGTACTTC
cdr3_aa: CASSGEREAFYEQYF

clone_size: .
v_call: TRBV11-3
d_call: TRBD2
j_call: TRBJ2-1
cdr3_nt: TGTGCCAGCAGCTTTGGACTAGCGGGATCCTCCAATGAGCAGTTCTTC
cdr3_aa: CASSFGLAGSSNEQFF

clone_size: .
v_call: TRBV6-5
d_call: .
j_call: TRBJ1-2
cdr3_nt: TGTGCCAGCAGTTACTCTCCGGACGGGAACTATGGCTACACCTTC
cdr3_aa: CASSYSPDGNYGYTF

clone_size: .
v_call: TRBV19
d_call: TRBD2
j_call: TRBJ2-7
cdr3_nt: TGTGCCAGTAGTAGACTAGCGGGAGTCGACGAGCAGTACTTC
cdr3_aa: CASSRLAGVDEQYF

clone_size: once
v_call: TRBV28
d_call: .
j_call: TRBJ2-2
cdr3_nt: TGTGCCAGCAGTCAGCCCCCTAGACAGTGGAAGGGGGAGCTGTTTTTT
cdr3_aa: CASSQPPRQWKGELFF

clone_size: .
v_call: TRBV27
d_call: TRBD1
j_call: TRBJ2-7
cdr3_nt: TGTGCCAGCACCGAGAGGGGGACAGGGTACTACGAGCAGTACTTC
cdr3_aa: CASTERGTGYYEQYF

clone_size: .
v_call: TRBV7-9
d_call: TRBD1
j_call: TRBJ2-7
cdr3_nt: TGTGCCAGCAGCTTATGGGGAGACAGGGCCGACGAGCAGTACTTC
cdr3_aa: CASSLWGDRADEQYF

clone_size: .
v_call: TRBV9
d_call: TRBD1
j_call: TRBJ2-1
cdr3_nt: TGTGCCAGCAGCGGCCAGGGGGACAGGACATTTGAGCAGTTCTTC
cdr3_aa: CASSGQGDRTFEQFF

clone_size: .
v_call: TRBV5-1
d_call: .
j_call: TRBJ1-1
cdr3_nt: TGCGCCAGCAGCCCGGGGGGCGCTGAAGCTTTCTTT
cdr3_aa: CASSPGGAEAFF

clone_size: .
v_call: TRBV4-2
d_call: .
j_call: TRBJ1-5
cdr3_nt: TGTGCCAGCAGCCAAGATCCTAGGGGGGACAATAGCAATCAGCCCCAGCATTTT
cdr3_aa: CASSQDPRGDNSNQPQHF

clone_size: .
v_call: TRBV18
d_call: .
j_call: TRBJ2-1
cdr3_nt: TGTGCCAGCTCTTGGACCGATGAGCAGTTCTTC
cdr3_aa: CASSWTDEQFF

clone_size: .
v_call: TRBV7-9
d_call: TRBD2
j_call: TRBJ2-1
cdr3_nt: TGTGCCAGCAGCCCGGGACTAGCGGGAATAAACCGCAATGAGCAGTTCTTC
cdr3_aa: CASSPGLAGINRNEQFF

clone_size: few
v_call: TRBV23-1
d_call: TRBD2
j_call: TRBJ2-7
cdr3_nt: TGCGCCCTCCGGGGTCCTAGCGGGAGAATCTACGAGCAGTACTTC
cdr3_aa: CALRGPSGRIYEQYF

clone_size: .
v_call: TRBV4-3
d_call: TRBD1
j_call: TRBJ1-2
cdr3_nt: TGCGCCAGCAGCCAAGATCACAGGGCAGGGGGACCATATGGCTACACCTTC
cdr3_aa: CASSQDHRAGGPYGYTF

clone_size: .
v_call: TRBV20-1
d_call: .
j_call: TRBJ1-1
cdr3_nt: TGCGCCCGTAGGATGAACACTGAAGCTTTCTTT
cdr3_aa: CARRMNTEAFF

clone_size: once
v_call: TRBV28
d_call: .
j_call: TRBJ1-5
cdr3_nt: TGTGCCAGCAGTTTAGGGACCCACCAGCCCCAGCATTTT
cdr3_aa: CASSLGTHQPQHF

clone_size: .
v_call: TRBV4-3
d_call: TRBD2
j_call: TRBJ2-4
cdr3_nt: TGCGCCAGCAGCCAAGGACTAGCGGGACGGGCCAAAAACATTCAGTACTTC
cdr3_aa: CASSQGLAGRAKNIQYF

clone_size: .
v_call: TRBV25-1
d_call: .
j_call: TRBJ2-6
cdr3_nt: TGTGCCAGCAGTGAGGGGACACCAAGCTCTGGGGCCAACGTCCTGACTTTC
cdr3_aa: CASSEGTPSSGANVLTF

clone_size: .
v_call: TRBV7-9
d_call: .
j_call: TRBJ2-1
cdr3_nt: TGTGCCAGCAGCTTGTGGGCCCCCACAGCTTTCTCCTACAATGAGCAGTTCTTC
cdr3_aa: CASSLWAPTAFSYNEQFF

clone_size: .
v_call: TRBV19
d_call: .
j_call: TRBJ1-2
cdr3_nt: TGTGCCAGTAGTACAGGGAGGGGATACTACACCTTC
cdr3_aa: CASSTGRGYYTF

clone_size: .
v_call: TRBV29-1
d_call: TRBD1
j_call: TRBJ2-3
cdr3_nt: TGCAGCGTTGATATGGGGGACAGGGGCGAGTATGTGGATACGCAGTATTTT
cdr3_aa: CSVDMGDRGEYVDTQYF

clone_size: .
v_call: TRBV27
d_call: TRBD2
j_call: TRBJ2-7
cdr3_nt: TGTGCCAGCAGTCCCCCCACTAGCGGGAGAACCTACGAGCAGTACTTC
cdr3_aa: CASSPPTSGRTYEQYF

clone_size: .
v_call: TRBV5-4
d_call: TRBD1
j_call: TRBJ1-1
cdr3_nt: TGTGCCAGCAGCCGATACGGGACAGACTTCACTGAAGCTTTCTTT
cdr3_aa: CASSRYGTDFTEAFF

clone_size: .
v_call: TRBV7-9
d_call: TRBD1
j_call: TRBJ1-1
cdr3_nt: TGTGCCAGCAGCTTGCCCAGGGGGATGGCTGAAGCTTTCTTT
cdr3_aa: CASSLPRGMAEAFF

clone_size: .
v_call: TRBV30
d_call: TRBD1
j_call: TRBJ2-7
cdr3_nt: TGTGCCTGGAGTTCGCGACAGGGATCCTACGAGCAGTACTTC
cdr3_aa: CAWSSRQGSYEQYF

clone_size: .
v_call: TRBV6-1
d_call: TRBD1
j_call: TRBJ2-7
cdr3_nt: TGTGCCAGCAGCCCGCGGGGGACAGGGTCCTACGAGCAGTACTTC
cdr3_aa: CASSPRGTGSYEQYF

clone_size: .
v_call: TRBV27
d_call: .
j_call: TRBJ1-4
cdr3_nt: TGTGCCAGCAGTTTAAGGCGCTTGGGCCCAACTAATGAAAAACTGTTTTTT
cdr3_aa: CASSLRRLGPTNEKLFF

clone_size: .
v_call: TRBV18
d_call: TRBD1
j_call: TRBJ2-2
cdr3_nt: TGTGCCAGCTCACCCGACAGGGGCACCGGGGAGCTGTTTTTT
cdr3_aa: CASSPDRGTGELFF

clone_size: once
v_call: TRBV27
d_call: TRBD1
j_call: TRBJ2-2
cdr3_nt: TGTGCCAGTAGGTCAGGGGGCACCGGGGAGCTGTTTTTT
cdr3_aa: CASRSGGTGELFF

clone_size: once
v_call: TRBV27
d_call: .
j_call: TRBJ1-3
cdr3_nt: TGTGCCAGCAGTTTCCAAACGCAGGTCTCTGGAAACACCATATATTTT
cdr3_aa: CASSFQTQVSGNTIYF

clone_size: .
v_call: TRBV19
d_call: TRBD1
j_call: TRBJ1-2
cdr3_nt: TGTGCCAGTACTCGGAAGACAGGGGCCTCGGGAGGCTACACCTTC
cdr3_aa: CASTRKTGASGGYTF

clone_size: .
v_call: TRBV4-3
d_call: .
j_call: TRBJ2-3
cdr3_nt: TGCGCCAGCAGCCAAGGAAGGGGGTTCACAGATACGCAGTATTTT
cdr3_aa: CASSQGRGFTDTQYF

clone_size: .
v_call: TRBV30
d_call: .
j_call: TRBJ1-2
cdr3_nt: TGTGCCTGGAATCCTGGCATTTCGTCGCAATCTGGCTACACCTTC
cdr3_aa: CAWNPGISSQSGYTF

clone_size: .
v_call: TRBV11-2
d_call: .
j_call: TRBJ2-7
cdr3_nt: TGTGCCAGCAGCTTACGCCCCGACGAGCAGTACTTC
cdr3_aa: CASSLRPDEQYF

clone_size: once
v_call: TRBV11-3
d_call: TRBD2
j_call: TRBJ2-1
cdr3_nt: TGTGCCAGCAGCTACGGGACTAGCGGGAGTCCTTCTGAGCAGTTCTTC
cdr3_aa: CASSYGTSGSPSEQFF

clone_size: .
v_call: TRBV14
d_call: .
j_call: TRBJ1-3
cdr3_nt: TGTGCCAGCAGTTTCGCTCGGGACGCACTTCTCCCTGGAAACACCATATATTTT
cdr3_aa: CASSFARDALLPGNTIYF